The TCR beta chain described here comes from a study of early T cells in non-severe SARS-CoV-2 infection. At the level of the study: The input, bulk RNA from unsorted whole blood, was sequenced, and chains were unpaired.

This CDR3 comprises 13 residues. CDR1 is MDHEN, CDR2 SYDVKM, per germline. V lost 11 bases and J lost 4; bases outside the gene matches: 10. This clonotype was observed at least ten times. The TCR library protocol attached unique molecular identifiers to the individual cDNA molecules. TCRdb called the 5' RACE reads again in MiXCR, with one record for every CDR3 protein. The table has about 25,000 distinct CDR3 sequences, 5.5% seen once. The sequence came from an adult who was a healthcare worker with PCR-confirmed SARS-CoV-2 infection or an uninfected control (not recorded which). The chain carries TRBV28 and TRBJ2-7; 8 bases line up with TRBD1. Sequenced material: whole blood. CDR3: CASDGRGPYEQYF. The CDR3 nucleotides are TGTGCCTCAGACGGCAGGGGGCCTTACGAGCAGTACTTC.